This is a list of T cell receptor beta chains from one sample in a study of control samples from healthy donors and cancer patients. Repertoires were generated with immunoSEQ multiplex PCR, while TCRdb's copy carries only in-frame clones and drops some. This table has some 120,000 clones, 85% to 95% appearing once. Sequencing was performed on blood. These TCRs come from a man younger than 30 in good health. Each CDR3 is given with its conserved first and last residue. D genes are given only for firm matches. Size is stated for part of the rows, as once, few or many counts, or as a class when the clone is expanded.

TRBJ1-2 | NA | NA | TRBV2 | CASSVAQEGYTF | TGTGCCAGCAGTGTGGCGCAGGAGGGCTACACCTTC
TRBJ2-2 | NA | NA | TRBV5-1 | CASTRGVNTGELFF | TGCGCCAGCACAAGGGGCGTGAACACCGGGGAGCTGTTTTTT
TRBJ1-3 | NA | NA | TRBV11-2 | CASSYRYSGNTIYF | TGTGCCAGCAGCTACCGATACTCTGGAAACACCATATATTTT
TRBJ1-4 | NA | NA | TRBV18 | CASSQGRVEKLFF | TGTGCCAGCTCACAGGGGAGAGTTGAAAAACTGTTTTTT
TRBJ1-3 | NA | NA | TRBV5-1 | CASSLAGGSGNTIYF | TGCGCCAGCAGCTTGGCGGGAGGCTCTGGAAACACCATATATTTT
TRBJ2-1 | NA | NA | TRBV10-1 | CASSESESGDEQFF | TGCGCCAGCAGTGAGTCGGAGAGTGGCGATGAGCAGTTCTTC
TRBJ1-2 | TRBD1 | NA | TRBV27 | CATGRGRSYGYTF | TGTGCCACGGGGAGGGGGCGATCCTATGGCTACACCTTC
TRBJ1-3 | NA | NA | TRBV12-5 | CASGLGTGNTIYF | TGTGCTAGTGGTCTTGGAACTGGAAACACCATATATTTT
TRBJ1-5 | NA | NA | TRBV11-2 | CASSSGGLSNQPQHF | TGTGCCAGCAGCTCAGGCGGGCTAAGCAATCAGCCCCAGCATTTT
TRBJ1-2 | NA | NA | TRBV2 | CASSEARENYGYTF | TGTGCCAGCAGTGAAGCGCGGGAGAACTATGGCTACACCTTC
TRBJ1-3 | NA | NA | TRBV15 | CATSRVSGTPGNTIYF | TGTGCCACCAGCAGAGTATCAGGGACCCCTGGAAACACCATATATTTT
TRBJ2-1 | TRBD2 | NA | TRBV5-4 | CASSPVAGGAYNEQFF | TGTGCCAGCAGCCCCGTAGCGGGGGGGGCTTACAATGAGCAGTTCTTC
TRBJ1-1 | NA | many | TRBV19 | CASSIEGDRNTEAFF | TGTGCCAGTAGTATAGAAGGAGACAGGAACACTGAAGCTTTCTTT
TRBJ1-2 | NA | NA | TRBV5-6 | CASSLASRVHYGYTF | TGTGCCAGCAGCTTGGCCTCGCGAGTCCACTATGGCTACACCTTC
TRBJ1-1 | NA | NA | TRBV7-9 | CASSSTRQFPNTEAFF | TGTGCCAGCAGCTCTACTAGACAGTTCCCGAACACTGAAGCTTTCTTT
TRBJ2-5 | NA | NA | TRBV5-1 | CASSSVGQETQYF | TGCGCCAGCAGCTCGGTGGGTCAAGAGACCCAGTACTTC
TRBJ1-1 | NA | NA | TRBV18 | CASSPRARDEAFF | TGTGCCAGCTCACCCCGGGCCCGAGACGAAGCTTTCTTT
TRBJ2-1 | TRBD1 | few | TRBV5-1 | CASSLGTGGNEQFF | TGCGCCAGCAGCTTGGGGACAGGGGGCAATGAGCAGTTCTTC
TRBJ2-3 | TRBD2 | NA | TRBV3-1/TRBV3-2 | CASSQGSGGITDTQYF | TGTGCCAGCAGCCAAGGTAGCGGGGGGATCACAGATACGCAGTATTTT
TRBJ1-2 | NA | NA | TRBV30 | CAWSQTDNYGYTF | TGTGCCTGGAGTCAGACAGATAACTATGGCTACACCTTC
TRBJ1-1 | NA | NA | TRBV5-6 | CASSFQRVGTEAFF | TGTGCCAGCAGCTTTCAACGAGTTGGGACTGAAGCTTTCTTT
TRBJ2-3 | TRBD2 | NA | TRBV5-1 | CASSDTSGGGLDTQYF | TGCGCCAGCAGCGACACTAGCGGTGGGGGGCTGGATACGCAGTATTTT
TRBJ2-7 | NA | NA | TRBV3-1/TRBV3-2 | CASSQVSDSHEQYF | TGTGCCAGCAGCCAAGTTTCGGACTCCCACGAGCAGTACTTC
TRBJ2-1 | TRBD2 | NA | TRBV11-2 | CASSATLLAGVGEQFF | TGTGCCAGCAGCGCCACCCTACTAGCGGGGGTTGGCGAGCAGTTCTTC
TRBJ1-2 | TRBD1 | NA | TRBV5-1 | CASSLGTGDAYTF | TGCGCCAGCAGCTTGGGGACAGGGGATGCCTACACCTTC
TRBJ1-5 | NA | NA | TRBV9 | CASSVGGSQPQHF | TGTGCCAGCAGCGTAGGGGGGTCTCAGCCCCAGCATTTT
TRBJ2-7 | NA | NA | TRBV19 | CASSIRERHEQYF | TGTGCCAGTAGTATACGGGAAAGACACGAGCAGTACTTC
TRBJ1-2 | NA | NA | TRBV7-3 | CASSLLPRPRGYTF | TGTGCCAGCAGCTTACTACCACGCCCTAGGGGCTACACCTTC
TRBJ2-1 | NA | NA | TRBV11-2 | CASSSRGGYNEQFF | TGTGCCAGCAGCTCTAGGGGGGGCTACAATGAGCAGTTCTTC
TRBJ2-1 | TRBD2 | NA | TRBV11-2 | CASSYKTSGGREQFF | TGTGCCAGCAGTTATAAGACTAGCGGGGGACGGGAGCAGTTCTTC
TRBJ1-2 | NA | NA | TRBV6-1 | CASSEGIRVGYTF | TGTGCCAGCAGTGAAGGGATCCGCGTTGGCTACACCTTC
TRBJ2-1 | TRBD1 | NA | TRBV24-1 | CATSDPRTGKNEQFF | TGTGCCACCAGTGACCCTCGGACAGGGAAGAATGAGCAGTTCTTC
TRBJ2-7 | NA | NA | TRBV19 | CASSIGIAFSSYEQYF | TGTGCCAGTAGTATTGGAATAGCGTTTAGCTCCTACGAGCAGTACTTC
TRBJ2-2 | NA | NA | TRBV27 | CAIGRNTGELFF | TGTGCCATTGGGCGAAACACCGGGGAGCTGTTTTTT
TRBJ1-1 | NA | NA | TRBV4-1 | CASSQDPQARTEAFF | TGCGCCAGCAGCCAAGATCCGCAGGCAAGGACTGAAGCTTTCTTT
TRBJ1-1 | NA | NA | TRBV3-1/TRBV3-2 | CASSQEYSPAFF | TGTGCCAGCAGCCAAGAATATTCCCCAGCTTTCTTT
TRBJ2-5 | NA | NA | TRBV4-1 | CASSQDPRETQYF | TGCGCCAGCAGCCAGGACCCCAGAGAGACCCAGTACTTC
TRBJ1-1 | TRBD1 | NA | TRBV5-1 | CASSLVFRGRTEAFF | TGCGCCAGCAGCTTGGTTTTCAGGGGGCGAACTGAAGCTTTCTTT
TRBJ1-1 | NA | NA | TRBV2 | CASKREVNTEAFF | TGTGCCAGCAAAAGGGAAGTGAACACTGAAGCTTTCTTT
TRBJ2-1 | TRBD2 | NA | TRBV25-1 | CASSEGTSGNYNEQFF | TGTGCCAGCAGTGAAGGGACTAGCGGGAACTACAATGAGCAGTTCTTC
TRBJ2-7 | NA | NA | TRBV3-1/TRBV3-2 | CASTGRLGIHEQYF | TGTGCCAGCACCGGGCGATTGGGCATCCACGAGCAGTACTTC
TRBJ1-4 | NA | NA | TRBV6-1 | CASSELTGTSEKLFF | TGTGCCAGCAGTGAACTCACAGGGACCTCTGAAAAACTGTTTTTT
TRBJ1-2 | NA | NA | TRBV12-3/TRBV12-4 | CASSRQVYGYTF | TGTGCCAGCAGTCGACAGGTCTATGGCTACACCTTC
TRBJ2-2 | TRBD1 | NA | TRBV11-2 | CASSRWGSKGQGASGELFF | TGTGCCAGCAGTCGGTGGGGTAGTAAAGGACAGGGGGCATCGGGGGAGCTGTTTTTT
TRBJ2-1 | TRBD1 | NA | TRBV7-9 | CASSLHAGTGFYNEQFF | TGTGCCAGCAGCCTACACGCCGGGACAGGGTTTTACAATGAGCAGTTCTTC
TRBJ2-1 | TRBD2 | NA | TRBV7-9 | CASSRGLAGKIYNEQFF | TGTGCCAGCAGCCGGGGACTAGCGGGGAAGATCTACAATGAGCAGTTCTTC
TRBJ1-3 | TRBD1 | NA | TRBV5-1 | CASRQWTGASGNTIYF | TGCGCCAGCAGACAATGGACAGGGGCTTCTGGAAACACCATATATTTT
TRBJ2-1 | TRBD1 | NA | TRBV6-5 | CASLSGDRGEQFF | TGTGCCAGCCTATCGGGGGACAGGGGGGAGCAGTTCTTC
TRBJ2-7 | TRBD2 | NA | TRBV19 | CASSSTLAGYEQYF | TGTGCCAGTTCATCCACACTAGCGGGGTACGAGCAGTACTTC
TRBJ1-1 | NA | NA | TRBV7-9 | CASSLLGGRDFTEAFF | TGTGCCAGCAGCTTACTAGGGGGACGAGACTTCACTGAAGCTTTCTTT